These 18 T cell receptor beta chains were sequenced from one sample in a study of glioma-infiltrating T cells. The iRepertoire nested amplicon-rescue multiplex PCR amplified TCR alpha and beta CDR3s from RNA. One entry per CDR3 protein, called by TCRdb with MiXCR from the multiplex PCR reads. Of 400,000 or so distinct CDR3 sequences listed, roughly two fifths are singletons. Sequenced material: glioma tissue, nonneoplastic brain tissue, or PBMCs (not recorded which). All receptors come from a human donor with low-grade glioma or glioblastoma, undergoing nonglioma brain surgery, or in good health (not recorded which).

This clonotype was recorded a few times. The CDR3 spells CASVRGLRIGADTQYF. CDR3 in DNA: TGCGCCAGCGTCCGGGGACTACGAATAGGGGCAGATACGCAGTATTTT. The V call is TRBV5-1, the J call TRBJ2-3, with 7 positions matching TRBD2. Germline trimming cut 7 bases from V and 4 bases from J; bases unmatched to any gene: 15. Germline-derived CDR1 and CDR2 are SGHRS and YFSETQ. The CDR3 sequence is 16 residues long.

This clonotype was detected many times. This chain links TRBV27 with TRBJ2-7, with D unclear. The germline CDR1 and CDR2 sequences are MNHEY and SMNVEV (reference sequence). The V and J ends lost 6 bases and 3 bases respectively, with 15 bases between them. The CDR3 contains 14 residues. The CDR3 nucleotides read TGTGCCAGCAGCACCAACAAGGGCCACTACGAGCAGTACTTC. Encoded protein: CASSTNKGHYEQYF.

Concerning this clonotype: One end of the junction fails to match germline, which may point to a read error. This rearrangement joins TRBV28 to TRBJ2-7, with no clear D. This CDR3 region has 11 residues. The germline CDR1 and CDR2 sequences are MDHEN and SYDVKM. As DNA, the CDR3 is TGTGACAGCAGTCCCTCCTACGAGCAGTACTTC. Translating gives CDSSPSYEQYF.

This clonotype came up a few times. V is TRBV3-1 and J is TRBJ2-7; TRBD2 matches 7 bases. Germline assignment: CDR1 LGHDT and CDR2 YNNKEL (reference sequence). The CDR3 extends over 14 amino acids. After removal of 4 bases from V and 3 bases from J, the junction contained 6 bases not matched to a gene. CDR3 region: CASSPGLRFYEQYF. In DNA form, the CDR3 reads TGTGCCAGCAGCCCGGGACTAAGGTTCTACGAGCAGTACTTC.

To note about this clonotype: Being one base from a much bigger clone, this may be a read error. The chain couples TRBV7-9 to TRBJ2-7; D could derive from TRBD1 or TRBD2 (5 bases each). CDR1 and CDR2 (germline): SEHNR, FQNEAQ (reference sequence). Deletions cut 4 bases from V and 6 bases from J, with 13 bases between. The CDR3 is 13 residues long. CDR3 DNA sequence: TGTGCCAGCAGCTCAGTTACCGGGGCCGAGCAGTACTTC. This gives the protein CASSSVTGAEQYF.

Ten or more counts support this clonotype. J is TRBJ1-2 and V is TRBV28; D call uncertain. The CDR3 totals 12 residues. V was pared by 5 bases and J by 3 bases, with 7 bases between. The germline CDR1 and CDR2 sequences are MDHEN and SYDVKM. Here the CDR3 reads CASSKLDYGYTF. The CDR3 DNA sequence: TGTGCCAGCAGTAAGCTGGACTATGGCTACACCTTC.

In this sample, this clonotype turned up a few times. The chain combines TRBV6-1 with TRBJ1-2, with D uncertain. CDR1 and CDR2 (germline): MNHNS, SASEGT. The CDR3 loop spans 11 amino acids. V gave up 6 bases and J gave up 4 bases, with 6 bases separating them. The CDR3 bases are TGTGCCAGCAGCCCAGTCTATGGCTACACCTTC. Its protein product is CASSPVYGYTF.

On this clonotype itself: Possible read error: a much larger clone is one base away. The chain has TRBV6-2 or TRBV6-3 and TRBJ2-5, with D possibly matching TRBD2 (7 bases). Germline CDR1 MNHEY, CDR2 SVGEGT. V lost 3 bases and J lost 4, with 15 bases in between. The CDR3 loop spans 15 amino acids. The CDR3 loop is CASSYRRGALETQYF. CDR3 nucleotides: TGTGCCAGCAGTTATCGACGGGGGGCCTTAGAGACCCAGTACTTC.

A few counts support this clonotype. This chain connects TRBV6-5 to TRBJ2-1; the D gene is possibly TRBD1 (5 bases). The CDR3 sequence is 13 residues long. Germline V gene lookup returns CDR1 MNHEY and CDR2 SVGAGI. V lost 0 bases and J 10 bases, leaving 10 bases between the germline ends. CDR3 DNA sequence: TGTGCCAGCAGTTACTCTCAGGGTTACGAGCAGTTCTTC. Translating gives CASSYSQGYEQFF.

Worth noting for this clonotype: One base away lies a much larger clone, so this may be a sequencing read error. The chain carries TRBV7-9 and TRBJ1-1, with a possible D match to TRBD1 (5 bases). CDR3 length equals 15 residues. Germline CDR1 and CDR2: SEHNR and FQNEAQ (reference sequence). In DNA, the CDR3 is TGTGCCAGCAGCCGAAGGGGATCGGGGAACACTGAAGCTTTATTT. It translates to CASSRRGSGNTEALF. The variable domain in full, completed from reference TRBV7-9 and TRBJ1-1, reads DTGVSQNPRHKITKRGQNVTFRCDPISEHNRLYWYRQTLGQGPEFLTYFQNEAQLEKSRLLSDRFSAERPKGSFSTLEIQRTEQGDSAMYLCASSRRGSGNTEALFGQGTRLTVV.

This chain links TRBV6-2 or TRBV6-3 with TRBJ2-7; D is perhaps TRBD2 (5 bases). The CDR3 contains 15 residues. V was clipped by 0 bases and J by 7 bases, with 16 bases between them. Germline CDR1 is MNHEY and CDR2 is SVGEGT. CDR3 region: CASSYSGRTFGEQYF. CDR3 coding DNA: TGTGCCAGCAGTTACTCGGGCCGGACTTTCGGGGAGCAGTACTTC.

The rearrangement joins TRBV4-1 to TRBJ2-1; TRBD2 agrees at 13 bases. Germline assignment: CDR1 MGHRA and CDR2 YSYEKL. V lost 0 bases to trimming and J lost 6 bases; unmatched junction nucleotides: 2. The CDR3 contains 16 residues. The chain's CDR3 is CASSQEGLAGPNEQFF. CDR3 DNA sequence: TGCGCCAGCAGCCAAGAGGGACTAGCGGGGCCCAATGAGCAGTTCTTC.

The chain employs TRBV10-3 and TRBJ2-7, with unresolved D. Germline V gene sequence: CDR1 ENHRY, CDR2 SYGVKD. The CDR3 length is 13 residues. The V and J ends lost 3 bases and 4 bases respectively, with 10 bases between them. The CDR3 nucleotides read TGTGCCATCAGTGAAGCCGGAACTTACGAGCAGTACTTC. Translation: CAISEAGTYEQYF.

This chain's CDR3 is CASSGTGGWTEAFF. CDR3 DNA: TGTGCCAGCAGCGGAACAGGGGGCTGGACTGAAGCTTTCTTT. V usage is TRBV7-2 and J usage is TRBJ1-1; TRBD1 matches 9 bases. The CDR3 runs 14 residues. Germline V gene data show CDR1 as SGHTA and CDR2 as FQGNSA. The trim removed 5 bases at V and 5 bases at J, leaving 6 bases unmatched.

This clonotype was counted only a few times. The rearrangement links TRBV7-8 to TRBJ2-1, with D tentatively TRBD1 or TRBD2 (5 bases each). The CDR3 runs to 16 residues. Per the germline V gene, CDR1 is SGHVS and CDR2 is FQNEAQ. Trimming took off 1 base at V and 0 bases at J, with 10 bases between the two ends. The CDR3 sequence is CASSLGGPGSYNEQFF. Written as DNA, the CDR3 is TGTGCCAGCAGCTTAGGGGGACCTGGCTCCTACAATGAGCAGTTCTTC.

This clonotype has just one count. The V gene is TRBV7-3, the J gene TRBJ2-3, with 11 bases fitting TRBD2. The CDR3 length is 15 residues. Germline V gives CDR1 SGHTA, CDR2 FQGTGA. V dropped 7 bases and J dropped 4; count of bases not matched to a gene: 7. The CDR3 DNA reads TGTGCCAGCATCATTAGCGGGAGGGCTTCAGATACGCAGTATTTT. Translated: CASIISGRASDTQYF.

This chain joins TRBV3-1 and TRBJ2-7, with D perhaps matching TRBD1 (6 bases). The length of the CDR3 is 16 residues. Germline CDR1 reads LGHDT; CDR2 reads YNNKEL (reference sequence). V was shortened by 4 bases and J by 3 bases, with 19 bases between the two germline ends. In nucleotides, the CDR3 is TGTGCCAGCAGCCCTCGGACAGCGGAACTCATCTACGAGCAGTACTTC. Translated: CASSPRTAELIYEQYF.

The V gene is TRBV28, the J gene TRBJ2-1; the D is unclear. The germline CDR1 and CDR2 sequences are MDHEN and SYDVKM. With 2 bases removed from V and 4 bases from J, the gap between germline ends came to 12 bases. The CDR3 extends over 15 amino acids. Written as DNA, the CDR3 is TGTGCCAGCAGTTTAGGCTCCCCTTGGTACAATGAGCAGTTCTTC. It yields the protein CASSLGSPWYNEQFF.